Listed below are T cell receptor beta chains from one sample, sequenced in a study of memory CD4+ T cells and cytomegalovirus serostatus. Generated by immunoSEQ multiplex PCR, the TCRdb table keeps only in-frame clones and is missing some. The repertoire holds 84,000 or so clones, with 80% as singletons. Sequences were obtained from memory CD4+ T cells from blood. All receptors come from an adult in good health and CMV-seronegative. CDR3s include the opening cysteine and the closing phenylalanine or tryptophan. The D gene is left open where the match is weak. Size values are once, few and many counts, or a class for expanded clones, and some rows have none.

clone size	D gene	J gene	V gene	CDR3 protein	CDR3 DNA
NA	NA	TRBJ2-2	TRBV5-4	CASSLGQPQNTGELFF	TGTGCCAGCAGCTTGGGACAGCCGCAGAACACCGGGGAGCTGTTTTTT
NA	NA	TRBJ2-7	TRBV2	CASSGPNKRQYF	TGTGCCAGCAGTGGGCCTAATAAACGGCAGTACTTC
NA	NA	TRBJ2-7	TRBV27	CASSLEGVDSYEQYF	TGTGCCAGCAGTTTGGAGGGGGTCGACTCCTACGAGCAGTACTTC
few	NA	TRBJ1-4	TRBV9	CASSVAGLGKLFF	TGTGCCAGCAGCGTAGCAGGGCTGGGAAAACTGTTTTTT
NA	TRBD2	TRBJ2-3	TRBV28	CASSLSGGTDTQYF	TGTGCCAGCAGCCTCAGCGGGGGCACAGATACGCAGTATTTT
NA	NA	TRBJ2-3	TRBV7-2	CASSLVGGLGDTQYF	TGTGCCAGCAGCTTAGTAGGGGGGCTGGGGGATACGCAGTATTTT
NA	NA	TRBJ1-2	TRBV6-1	CASSEAGTDYGYTF	TGTGCCAGCAGTGAAGCGGGAACAGACTATGGCTACACCTTC
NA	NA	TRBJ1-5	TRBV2	CASLRETGFNQPQHF	TGTGCCAGCCTCCGCGAAACAGGGTTCAATCAGCCCCAGCATTTT
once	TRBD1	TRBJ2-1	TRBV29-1	CSGDRAGGNEQFF	TGCAGCGGGGACAGGGCGGGTGGCAATGAGCAGTTCTTC
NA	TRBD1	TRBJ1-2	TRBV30	CAWSPRDRIYGYTF	TGTGCCTGGAGTCCTCGGGACAGGATCTATGGCTACACCTTC
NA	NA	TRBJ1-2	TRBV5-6	CASSLTGLNYGYTF	TGTGCCAGCAGTTTGACCGGGCTTAACTATGGCTACACCTTC
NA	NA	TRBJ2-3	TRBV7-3	CASSLAGRGTDTQYF	TGTGCCAGCAGCTTAGCCGGCAGGGGCACAGATACGCAGTATTTT
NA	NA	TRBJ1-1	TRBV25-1	CASAGVQGLGTEAFF	TGTGCCAGCGCTGGGGTTCAGGGACTAGGCACTGAAGCTTTCTTT
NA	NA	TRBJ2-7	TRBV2	CASSEDRVGEQYF	TGTGCCAGCAGTGAAGACAGGGTGGGCGAGCAGTACTTC
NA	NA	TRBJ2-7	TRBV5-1	CASSSRTDPSYEQYF	TGCGCCAGCAGCAGCCGGACGGACCCTTCCTACGAGCAGTACTTC
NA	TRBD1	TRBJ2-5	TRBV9	CASSVGTGIMETQYF	TGTGCCAGCAGCGTGGGGACAGGGATAATGGAGACCCAGTACTTC
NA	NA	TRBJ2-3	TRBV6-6	CASRAGTPPPQYF	TGTGCCAGCAGGGCCGGGACCCCCCCTCCGCAGTATTTT
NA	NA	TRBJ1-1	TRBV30	CAWSSGDTEAFF	TGTGCCTGGAGCAGTGGAGACACTGAAGCTTTCTTT
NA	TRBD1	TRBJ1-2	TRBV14	CASSRTGALYGYTF	TGTGCCAGCAGCCGGACAGGAGCATTGTATGGCTACACCTTC
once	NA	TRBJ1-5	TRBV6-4	CASGPRGTTYSNQPQHF	TGTGCCAGTGGTCCGAGGGGAACAACTTATAGCAATCAGCCCCAGCATTTT
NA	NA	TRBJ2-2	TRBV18	CASSLGRNTGELFF	TGTGCCAGCTCACTCGGACGGAACACCGGGGAGCTGTTTTTT
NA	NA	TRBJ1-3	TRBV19	CASSRDGTAGNTIYF	TGTGCCAGTAGCCGGGATGGGACTGCTGGAAACACCATATATTTT
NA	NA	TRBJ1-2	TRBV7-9	CASSSTLGGVNGYTF	TGTGCCAGCAGCTCGACCTTGGGGGGTGTCAATGGCTACACCTTC
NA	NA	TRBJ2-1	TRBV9	CASSVGGSLAYNEQFF	TGTGCCAGCAGCGTAGGGGGCAGCTTGGCCTACAATGAGCAGTTCTTC
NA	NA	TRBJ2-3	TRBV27	CASSFSNTDTQYF	TGTGCCAGCAGTTTCTCTAACACAGATACGCAGTATTTT
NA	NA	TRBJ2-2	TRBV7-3	CASSQWTTGELFF	TGTGCCAGCAGCCAATGGACCACCGGGGAGCTGTTTTTT
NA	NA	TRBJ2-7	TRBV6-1	CASRGLSYEQYF	TGTGCCAGCAGGGGGTTATCCTACGAGCAGTACTTC
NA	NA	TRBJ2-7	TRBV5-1	CASSPDGGPYEQYF	TGCGCCAGCAGCCCGGACGGGGGGCCCTACGAGCAGTACTTC
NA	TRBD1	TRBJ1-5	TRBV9	CASSVGQGPRQPQHF	TGTGCCAGCAGCGTAGGACAGGGTCCCCGTCAGCCCCAGCATTTT
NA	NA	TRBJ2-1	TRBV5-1	CASSLGLHNEQFF	TGCGCCAGCAGCTTGGGGCTTCACAATGAGCAGTTCTTC
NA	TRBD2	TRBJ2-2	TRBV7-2	CASSSRLAGVTGELFF	TGTGCCAGCAGCTCCAGACTAGCGGGGGTGACCGGGGAGCTGTTTTTT
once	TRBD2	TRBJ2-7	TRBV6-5	CASSRTSGYEQYF	TGTGCCAGCAGCCGGACTAGCGGGTACGAGCAGTACTTC
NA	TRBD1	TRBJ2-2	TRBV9	CASSEQGATNTGELFF	TGTGCCAGCAGCGAACAGGGGGCAACGAACACCGGGGAGCTGTTTTTT
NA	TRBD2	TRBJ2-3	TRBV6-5	CASSRGGRTDTQYF	TGTGCCAGCAGTCGGGGAGGGCGCACAGATACGCAGTATTTT
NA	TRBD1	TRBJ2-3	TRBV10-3	CAISEARDRGLGDTQYF	TGTGCCATCAGTGAGGCCCGGGACAGGGGGCTAGGTGATACGCAGTATTTT
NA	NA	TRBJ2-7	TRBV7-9	CASSFGRSHEQYF	TGTGCCAGCAGCTTTGGCAGGTCCCACGAGCAGTACTTC
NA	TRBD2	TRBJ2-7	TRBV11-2	CASSLRGGYNSVYEQYF	TGTGCCAGCAGCTTAAGGGGAGGGTATAACAGTGTCTACGAGCAGTACTTC
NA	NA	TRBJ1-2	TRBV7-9	CASSLQGTNGYTF	TGTGCCAGCAGCTTACAGGGGACTAATGGCTACACCTTC
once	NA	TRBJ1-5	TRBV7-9	CASSQSLGQPQHF	TGTGCCAGCAGCCAAAGTCTGGGTCAGCCCCAGCATTTT
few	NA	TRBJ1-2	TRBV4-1	CASSPSVSNNYGYTF	TGCGCCAGCAGCCCTAGTGTTTCCAATAACTATGGCTACACCTTC
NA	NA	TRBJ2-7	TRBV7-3	CASSLKGMPGSYEQYF	TGTGCCAGCAGCTTAAAAGGGATGCCGGGGTCCTACGAGCAGTACTTC
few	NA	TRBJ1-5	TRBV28	CASSSLTGIDQPQHF	TGTGCCAGCAGTTCACTCACAGGTATAGATCAGCCCCAGCATTTT
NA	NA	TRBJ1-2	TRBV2	CASSELRQTNYGYTF	TGTGCCAGCAGTGAACTGCGACAGACAAACTATGGCTACACCTTC
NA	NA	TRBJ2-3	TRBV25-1	CASSRALSTDTQYF	TGTGCCAGCAGTAGGGCCCTAAGCACAGATACGCAGTATTTT
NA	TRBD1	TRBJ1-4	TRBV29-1	CSVLGQGAANEKLFF	TGCAGCGTTTTAGGACAGGGGGCAGCTAATGAAAAACTGTTTTTT
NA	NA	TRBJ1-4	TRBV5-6	CASSFGGRGEKLFF	TGTGCCAGCAGCTTCGGGGGGCGGGGTGAAAAACTGTTTTTT
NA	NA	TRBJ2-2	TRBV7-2	CASSLEAGPTGELFF	TGTGCCAGCAGCTTAGAGGCGGGACCAACCGGGGAGCTGTTTTTT
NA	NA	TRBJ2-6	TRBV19	CASSIDSGLNVLTF	TGTGCCAGTAGTATAGATTCCGGGCTAAACGTCCTGACTTTC
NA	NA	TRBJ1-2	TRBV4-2	CASSRTTGPVNYGYTF	TGTGCCAGCAGCCGAACAACGGGTCCGGTAAACTATGGCTACACCTTC